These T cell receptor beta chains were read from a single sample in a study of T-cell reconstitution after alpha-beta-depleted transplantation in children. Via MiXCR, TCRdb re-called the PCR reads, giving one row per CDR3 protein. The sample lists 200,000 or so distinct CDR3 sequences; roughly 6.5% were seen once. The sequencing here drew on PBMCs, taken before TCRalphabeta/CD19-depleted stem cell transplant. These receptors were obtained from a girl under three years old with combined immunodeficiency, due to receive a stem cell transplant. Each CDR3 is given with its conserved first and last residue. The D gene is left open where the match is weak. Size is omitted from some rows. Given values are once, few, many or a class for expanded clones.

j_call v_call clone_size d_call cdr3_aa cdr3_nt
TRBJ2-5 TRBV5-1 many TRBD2 CASIRGLAGQETQYF TGCGCCAGCATTCGCGGACTAGCGGGTCAAGAGACCCAGTACTTC
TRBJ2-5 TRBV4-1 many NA CASSQSGENQETQYF TGCGCCAGCAGCCAATCGGGGGAGAACCAAGAGACCCAGTACTTC
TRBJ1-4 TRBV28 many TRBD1 CASSFRRRQGNEKLFF TGTGCCAGCAGTTTCCGTAGACGACAGGGTAATGAAAAACTGTTTTTT
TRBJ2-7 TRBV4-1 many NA CASSQVGGHPYEQYF TGCGCCAGCAGCCAAGTTGGGGGACACCCCTACGAGCAGTACTTC
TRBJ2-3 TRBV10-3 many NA CAIRSSTDTQYF TGTGCCATCCGTAGTAGCACAGATACGCAGTATTTT
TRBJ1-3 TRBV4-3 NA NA CASSQEAGRNTIYF TGCGCCAGCAGCCAAGAGGCAGGGCGAAACACCATATATTTT
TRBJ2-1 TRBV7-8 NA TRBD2 CASSWASGVYNEQFF TGTGCCAGCAGCTGGGCTAGCGGAGTCTACAATGAGCAGTTCTTC
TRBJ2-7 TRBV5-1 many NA CASSGRGIYEQYF TGCGCCAGCAGCGGCAGGGGTATCTACGAGCAGTACTTC
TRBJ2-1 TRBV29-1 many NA CSVLASYNEQFF TGCAGCGTTTTGGCCTCCTACAATGAGCAGTTCTTC
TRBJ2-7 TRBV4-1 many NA CASSPRIRVGGRTYEQYF TGCGCCAGCAGCCCTCGCATCAGGGTGGGCGGTCGAACCTACGAGCAGTACTTC
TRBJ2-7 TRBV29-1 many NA CSVEGGASFGEQYF TGCAGCGTTGAAGGGGGGGCGAGTTTTGGCGAGCAGTACTTC
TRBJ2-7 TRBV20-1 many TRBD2 CSVIAGGFHEQYF TGCAGTGTCATAGCGGGGGGGTTCCACGAGCAGTACTTC
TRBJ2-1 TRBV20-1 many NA CSAPIAKEQFF TGCAGTGCTCCGATAGCCAAGGAGCAGTTCTTC
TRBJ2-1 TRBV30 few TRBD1 CAWSVLGTGGDEQFF TGTGCCTGGAGTGTATTGGGGACAGGCGGGGATGAGCAGTTCTTC
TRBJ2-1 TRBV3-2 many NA CASSPQGQVRSWEFF TGTGCCAGCAGCCCTCAGGGACAAGTAAGATCATGGGAGTTCTTC
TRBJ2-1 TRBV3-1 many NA CASSPLWTAQISSYNEQFF TGTGCCAGCAGCCCCCTTTGGACCGCCCAGATATCCTCCTACAATGAGCAGTTCTTC
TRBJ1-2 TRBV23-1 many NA CASGPNENSQGDNYGYTF TGCGCCAGCGGTCCGAACGAAAATTCACAGGGAGATAACTATGGCTACACCTTC